A single sample is the source of the 5 T cell receptor beta chains below, sequenced in a study of CD8 T cells in ankylosing spondylitis. TCRdb fed the 5' RACE reads into MiXCR, producing one record per CDR3 protein. Among about 840,000 distinct CDR3 sequences listed, 12% were seen once. These TCRs are of unknown antigen specificity. Study-level results: The study identified a TCR beta motif of eight highly homologous variants that appeared characteristic of ankylosing spondylitis blood.

Sequencing input: blood, either unsorted or a sorted T cell fraction (not recorded which). The receptors originated from a male donor with ankylosing spondylitis.

This clonotype showed up just a few times. This chain connects TRBV2 to TRBJ2-5; D is perhaps TRBD1 or TRBD2 (5 bases each). Per the germline V gene, CDR1 is SNHLY and CDR2 is FYNNEI. V was shortened by 3 bases and J by 4 bases, with 12 bases between the two germline ends. The CDR3 is 14 residues long. The CDR3 DNA follows: TGTGCCAGCAGTGAGCGGGCAGGGAGAGAGACCCAGTACTTC. Protein: CASSERAGRETQYF. Supplemented by reference TRBV2 and TRBJ2-5, the full variable domain reads EPEVTQTPSHQVTQMGQEVILRCVPISNHLYFYWYRQILGQKVEFLVSFYNNEISEKSEIFDDQFSVERPDGSNFTLKIRSTKLEDSAMYFCASSERAGRETQYFGPGTRLLVL.

The CDR3: CASQKAQGTPEAFF. The CDR3 bases are TGCGCCAGCCAAAAAGCACAGGGGACCCCTGAAGCTTTCTTT. The chain is built from TRBV5-1 and TRBJ1-1; 7 nucleotides align to TRBD1. Germline CDR1 SGHRS, CDR2 YFSETQ. This CDR3 has 14 residues. With V trimmed by 7 bases and J by 6 bases, 12 bases remained unmatched.

CDR3 nucleotides: TGTGCCAGCAGCCCTCCGGGACTCCTAAGAACTAATGAAAAACTGTTTTTT. Amino acid sequence: CASSPPGLLRTNEKLFF. The chain links TRBV4-2 to TRBJ1-4, with a possible D match to TRBD1 (5 bases). This CDR3 is 17 amino acids long. In germline, CDR1 is LGHNA, CDR2 YNFKEQ. V lost 4 bases and J 1 base, leaving 16 bases between the germline ends.

J is TRBJ2-5 and V is TRBV28, with 7 bases identical to TRBD1. The V segment lost 6 bases and the J segment 5 bases; nucleotides outside the gene matches: 9. This CDR3 is 14 amino acids long. From germline, CDR1 is MDHEN and CDR2 SYDVKM. This CDR3 reads CASSSPRGPETQYF. In nucleotides, the CDR3 is TGTGCCAGCAGCTCCCCGAGGGGGCCGGAGACCCAGTACTTC. The full variable domain, in which reference TRBV28 and TRBJ2-5 provide the parts outside the CDR3, is DVKVTQSSRYLVKRTGEKVFLECVQDMDHENMFWYRQDPGLGLRLIYFSYDVKMKEKGDIPEGYSVSREKKERFSLILESASTNQTSMYLCASSSPRGPETQYFGPGTRLLVL.

At least ten counts were recorded for this clonotype. The chain employs TRBV5-1 and TRBJ2-7, with D possibly called TRBD1 or TRBD2 (5 bases each). CDR3 length: 13 amino acids. The V end was cut by 2 bases, the J end by 2 bases, with 8 bases between. Germline CDR1 reads SGHRS; CDR2 reads YFSETQ. The CDR3 loop reads CASSFGGTYEQYF. In DNA form, the CDR3 reads TGCGCCAGCAGCTTTGGGGGAACCTACGAGCAGTACTTC.